Listed here are 8 T cell receptor beta chains from one sample, sequenced in a study of monozygotic twins with inflammatory bowel disease. Reprocessing the 5' RACE reads, TCRdb reports a single entry for every CDR3 protein and omits DNA. The sample holds about 380,000 distinct CDR3 sequences. Sequencing was performed on blood. These receptors were collected from a human donor with ulcerative colitis or Crohn's disease, or a healthy co-twin of an affected twin (not recorded which).

The chain joins TRBV6-5 to TRBJ1-6; lacking DNA, the TRBD1 call made by TCRdb goes unchecked. The CDR3 covers 15 residues. Germline CDR1 and CDR2: MNHEY and SVGAGI. CDR3 in amino acids: CASSYSQQGKSPLHF.

The chain carries TRBV7-3 and TRBJ2-1; lacking DNA, the TRBD1 call made by TCRdb goes unchecked. The germline CDR1 and CDR2 sequences are SGHTA and FQGTGA. The CDR3 is 15 amino acids. CDR3 loop: CASSLIGTGFGEQFF.

The V call is TRBV11-2, the J call TRBJ2-2. CDR3 length: 16 amino acids. The V gene's germline CDR1 is SGHAT and CDR2 FQNNGV. Here the CDR3 reads CASSLRLAATTGELFF.

The chain is built from TRBV6-5 and TRBJ2-7; TCRdb's D call of TRBD1 is untestable without DNA. CDR3 length equals 14 residues. Germline V gene sequence: CDR1 MNHEY, CDR2 SVGAGI. This CDR3 is CASSYSGGLGEQYF.

V is TRBV4-1 and J is TRBJ2-7. Germline assignment: CDR1 MGHRA and CDR2 YSYEKL. The CDR3 extends over 13 amino acids. The CDR3 spells CASSQDPRREQYF.

This chain connects TRBV6-6 to TRBJ1-1; TCRdb names TRBD1, which stays unverified in the absence of DNA. Germline V gene lookup returns CDR1 MNHNY and CDR2 SVGAGI (reference sequence). CDR3 length: 12 residues. CDR3: CASSQGTGIVFF.

V and J are TRBV12-3 or TRBV12-4 and TRBJ1-5. The CDR3 spans 18 residues. CDR3 sequence reads: CASTPGLSLRGSNQPQHF.

The V and J genes are TRBV7-2 and TRBJ2-5. Looked up from germline, CDR1 is SGHTA and CDR2 is FQGNSA. CDR3 length: 13 residues. This chain's CDR3 is CASSPNSQETQYF. Complete variable domain (other parts from reference TRBV7-2 and TRBJ2-5): GAGVSQSPSNKVTEKGKDVELRCDPISGHTALYWYRQSLGQGLEFLIYFQGNSAPDKSGLPSDRFSAERTGGSVSTLTIQRTQQEDSAVYLCASSPNSQETQYFGPGTRLLVL.